A single sample is the source of the 8 T cell receptor beta chains below, sequenced in a study of technical replicates of blood from a few donors. Using immunoSEQ multiplex PCR, the repertoire was profiled, and TCRdb retains in-frame clones only, with some absent. Among 55,000 to 75,000 clones listed, about 95% were seen once. Sequences were obtained from PBMCs. All receptors come from a human donor in good health. Some clones in this sample may be carry-over from other donors' samples.

The V call is TRBV16, the J call TRBJ1-2; 9 bases agree with TRBD1. The CDR3 has 14 residues. The germline CDR1 and CDR2 sequences are KGHSY and FQNENV. Losses at the gene ends were 0 bases for V and 8 bases for J; bases not matched to a gene: 4. Here the CDR3 reads CASSQSGQGVGYTF. In DNA form, the CDR3 reads TGTGCCAGCAGCCAATCGGGACAGGGTGTGGGCTACACCTTC.

The chain joins TRBV7-2 to TRBJ2-5; 10 bases are a match to TRBD1. The CDR3 spans 16 residues. Looked up from germline, CDR1 is SGHTA and CDR2 is FQGNSA. V lost 3 bases to trimming and J lost 4 bases; unmatched junction nucleotides: 8. The CDR3 DNA reads TGTGCCAGCAGCTTCCGGGACAGGGGCACAGGAGAGACCCAGTACTTC. Its translation is CASSFRDRGTGETQYF.

The V gene is TRBV28, the J gene TRBJ1-3, with 7 bases lining up with TRBD1. Germline CDR1 and CDR2: MDHEN and SYDVKM. This CDR3 is 15 amino acids long. The junction had 7 bases not matched to a gene; V was cut back by 5 bases and J by 3 bases. Written as DNA, the CDR3 is TGTGCCAGCAGTGAGGGGGCAGCGGGTGGAAACACCATATATTTT. It specifies CASSEGAAGGNTIYF.

CDR3 sequence reads: CATRRPQGRGKLFF. The CDR3 coding sequence is TGTGCCACCAGGAGGCCTCAAGGAAGGGGAAAACTGTTTTTT. The rearrangement joins TRBV15 to TRBJ1-4; D possibly corresponds to TRBD1 (5 bases). Trimming took 6 bases from V and 10 from J, leaving 18 bases between them. CDR1 is LNHNV, CDR2 YYDKDF, per germline (reference sequence). The CDR3 spans 14 residues.

V and J are TRBV5-1 and TRBJ2-5; a possible D gene is TRBD2 (6 bases). Germline-derived CDR1 and CDR2 are SGHRS and YFSETQ. V was clipped by 0 bases and J by 1 base, with 10 bases between them. CDR3 length: 15 residues. CDR3: CASSLDVGGQETQYF. In DNA form, the CDR3 reads TGCGCCAGCAGCTTGGATGTCGGGGGCCAAGAGACCCAGTACTTC.

The sample holds one count of this clone. The rearrangement joins TRBV10-3 to TRBJ1-5; D is unclear. CDR3 length equals 14 residues. The germline gives CDR1 ENHRY, CDR2 SYGVKD. The V end was cut by 4 bases, the J end by 0 bases, with 7 bases between. This CDR3 reads CAISVQSSNQPQHF. In nucleotides, the CDR3 is TGTGCCATCAGTGTACAAAGTAGCAATCAGCCCCAGCATTTT.

The chain couples TRBV29-1 to TRBJ2-5; D remains ambiguous. This CDR3 is 14 amino acids long. Germline V gene lookup returns CDR1 SQVTM and CDR2 ANQGSEA. Between the trimmed V and J ends, which lost 0 bases and 4 bases, there was a span of 12 bases. The CDR3 coding sequence is TGCAGCGTTGAAGACTCTCCGGTTAGAGAGACCCAGTACTTC. It translates to CSVEDSPVRETQYF.

The V and J genes are TRBV2 and TRBJ2-1; D is perhaps TRBD2 (6 bases). The CDR3 length is 13 residues. V gave up 11 bases and J gave up 5 bases, with 16 bases separating them. Germline assignment: CDR1 SNHLY and CDR2 FYNNEI. The CDR3 bases are TGTGCCTCTCAGTGGGCGGGGAACAATGAGCAGTTCTTC. It codes for CASQWAGNNEQFF.